Described below is a single T cell receptor (beta chain) sequence and its context. Within the sample, other DNA sequences also encode this same CDR3. The source of the sample is a study of blood T cell repertoires in COVID-19. About the study: Collection of acute and convalescent COVID-19 samples took place in the United States, Italy and Spain.

The repertoire was sequenced with immunoSEQ multiplex PCR; TCRdb's copy has only in-frame clones and lacks some. The profile shows under 120,000 clones, 80% to 90% of them singletons. V lost 0 bases to trimming and J lost 7 bases, with 9 bases between them. The CDR3 loop spans 13 amino acids. The germline gives CDR1 MNHEY, CDR2 SVGAGI. This sequence originates from a woman of 80 years or more with acute or convalescent COVID-19. Input material: peripheral blood. This chain links TRBV6-5 with TRBJ1-2; D is possibly TRBD1 (5 bases). The CDR3 DNA is TGTGCCAGCAGTTACTCGGGGGGATCTGGCTACACCTTC. It codes for CASSYSGGSGYTF.